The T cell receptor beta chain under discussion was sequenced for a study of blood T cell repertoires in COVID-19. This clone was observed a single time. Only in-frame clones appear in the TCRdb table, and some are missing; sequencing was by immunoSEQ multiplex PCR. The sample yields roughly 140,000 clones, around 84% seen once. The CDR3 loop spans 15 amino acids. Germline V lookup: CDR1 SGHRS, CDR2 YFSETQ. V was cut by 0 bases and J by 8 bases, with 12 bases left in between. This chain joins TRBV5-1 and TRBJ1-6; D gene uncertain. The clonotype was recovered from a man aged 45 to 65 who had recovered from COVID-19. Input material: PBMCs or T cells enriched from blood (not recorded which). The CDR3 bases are TGCGCCAGCAGCTTGGCTGGGCAGACCTATTCACCCCTCCACTTT. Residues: CASSLAGQTYSPLHF.